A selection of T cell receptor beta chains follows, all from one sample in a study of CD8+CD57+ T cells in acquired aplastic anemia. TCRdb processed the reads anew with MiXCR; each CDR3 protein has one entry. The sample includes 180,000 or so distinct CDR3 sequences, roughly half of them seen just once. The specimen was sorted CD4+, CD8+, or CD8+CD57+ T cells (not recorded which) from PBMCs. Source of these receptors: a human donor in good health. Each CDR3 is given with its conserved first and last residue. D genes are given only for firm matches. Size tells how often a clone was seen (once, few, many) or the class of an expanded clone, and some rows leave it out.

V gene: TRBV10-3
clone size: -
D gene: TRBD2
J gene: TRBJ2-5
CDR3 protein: CATRQTGTSVEFF
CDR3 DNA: TGTGCCACCCGACAGACCGGGACTAGCGTAGAGTTCTTC

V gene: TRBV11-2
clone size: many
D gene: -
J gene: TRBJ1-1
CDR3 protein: CASGSARGGTEAFF
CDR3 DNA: TGTGCCAGCGGGTCGGCGAGGGGTGGGACTGAAGCTTTCTTT

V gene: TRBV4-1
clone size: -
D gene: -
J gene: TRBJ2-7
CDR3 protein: CASSQVRGGGSYEQYF
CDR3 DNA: TGCGCCAGCAGCCAAGTTCGCGGCGGAGGATCCTACGAGCAGTACTTC

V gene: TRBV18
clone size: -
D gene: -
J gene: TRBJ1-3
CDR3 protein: CASSPEGGGGNTIYF
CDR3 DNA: TGTGCCAGCTCGCCTGAGGGAGGTGGAGGAAACACCATATATTTT

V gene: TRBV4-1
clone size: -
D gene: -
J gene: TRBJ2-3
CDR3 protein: CASSQDVLNTDTQYF
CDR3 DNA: TGCGCCAGCAGCCAAGATGTCCTCAATACAGATACGCAGTATTTT

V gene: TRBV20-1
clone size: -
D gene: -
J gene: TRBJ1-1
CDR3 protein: CSARLGTAFF
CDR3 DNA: TGCAGTGCTAGATTGGGAACAGCTTTCTTT

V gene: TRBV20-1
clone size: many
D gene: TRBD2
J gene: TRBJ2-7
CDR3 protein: CSAIYPTSGSYEQYF
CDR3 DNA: TGCAGTGCTATCTACCCCACTAGCGGCTCCTACGAGCAGTACTTC

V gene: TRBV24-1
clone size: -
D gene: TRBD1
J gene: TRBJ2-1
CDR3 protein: CATSDASTGVNGNEQFF
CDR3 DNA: TGTGCCACCAGTGATGCCTCGACAGGGGTGAATGGAAATGAGCAGTTCTTC

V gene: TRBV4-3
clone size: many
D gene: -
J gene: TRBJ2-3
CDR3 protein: CASSQDRSTPRYF
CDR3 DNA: TGCGCCAGCAGCCAAGATCGGAGCACCCCACGGTATTTT

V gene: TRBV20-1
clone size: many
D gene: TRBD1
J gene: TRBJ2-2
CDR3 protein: CSARESGQGTGELFF
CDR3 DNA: TGCAGTGCTAGAGAGAGTGGACAGGGGACCGGGGAGCTGTTTTTT

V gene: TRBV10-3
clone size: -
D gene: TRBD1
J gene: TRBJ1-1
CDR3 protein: CAISDLRQGNSAEAFF
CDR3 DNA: TGTGCCATCAGTGACCTTCGACAGGGAAACAGCGCTGAAGCTTTCTTT

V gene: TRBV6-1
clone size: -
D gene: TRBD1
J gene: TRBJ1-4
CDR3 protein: CASRGQGFEKLFF
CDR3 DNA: TGTGCCAGCCGCGGACAGGGGTTTGAAAAACTGTTTTTT

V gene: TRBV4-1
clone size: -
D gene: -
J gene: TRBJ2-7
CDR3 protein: CASSQESYEQYF
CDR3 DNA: TGCGCCAGCAGCCAAGAATCCTACGAGCAGTACTTC

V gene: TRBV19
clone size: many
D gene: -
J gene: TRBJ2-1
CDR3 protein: CASRRGEYYNEQFF
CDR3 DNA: TGTGCCAGTAGAAGGGGGGAATACTACAATGAGCAGTTCTTC

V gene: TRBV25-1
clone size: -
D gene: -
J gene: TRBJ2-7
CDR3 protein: CASSTSLALEQYF
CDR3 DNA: TGTGCCAGCAGTACCTCTCTAGCGCTTGAGCAGTACTTC

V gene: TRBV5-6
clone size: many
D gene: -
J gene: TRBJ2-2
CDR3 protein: CASSLAGSANTGELFF
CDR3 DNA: TGTGCCAGCAGCTTGGCAGGCAGCGCGAACACCGGGGAGCTGTTTTTT

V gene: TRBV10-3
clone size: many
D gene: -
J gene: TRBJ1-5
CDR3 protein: CASRGGDQPQHF
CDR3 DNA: TGTGCCTCCCGCGGGGGGGATCAGCCCCAGCATTTT

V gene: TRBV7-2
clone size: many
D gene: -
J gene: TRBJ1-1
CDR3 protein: CASSYYNTEAFF
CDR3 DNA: TGTGCCAGCAGCTACTACAACACTGAAGCTTTCTTT

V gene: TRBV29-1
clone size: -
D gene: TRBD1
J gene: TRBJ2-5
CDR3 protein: CSVPQGAGETQYF
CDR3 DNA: TGCAGCGTCCCCCAGGGGGCCGGGGAGACCCAGTACTTC

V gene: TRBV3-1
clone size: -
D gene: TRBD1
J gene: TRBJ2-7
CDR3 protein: CATARGQGQREEQYF
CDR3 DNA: TGTGCTACTGCCCGTGGACAGGGACAGCGCGAAGAGCAGTACTTC

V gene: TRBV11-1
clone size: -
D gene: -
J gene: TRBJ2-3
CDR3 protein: CASSSQTGEADTQYF
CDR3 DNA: TGTGCCAGCAGCTCCCAAACAGGGGAGGCAGATACGCAGTATTTT

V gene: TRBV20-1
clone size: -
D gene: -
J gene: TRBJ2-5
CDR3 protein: CSASRLDQETQYF
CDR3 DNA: TGCAGTGCTAGTAGACTAGACCAAGAGACCCAGTACTTC

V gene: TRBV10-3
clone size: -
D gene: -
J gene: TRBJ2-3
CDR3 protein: CAISEQGMSTDTQYF
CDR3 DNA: TGTGCCATCAGTGAACAGGGTATGAGCACAGATACGCAGTATTTT

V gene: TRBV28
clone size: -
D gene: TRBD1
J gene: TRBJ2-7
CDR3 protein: CASSFRDRYYEQYF
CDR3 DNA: TGTGCCAGTAGTTTCCGGGACAGATATTACGAGCAGTACTTC

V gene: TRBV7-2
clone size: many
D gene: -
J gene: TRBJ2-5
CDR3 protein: CASSLEPRETQYF
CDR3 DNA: TGTGCCAGCAGCCTAGAACCGCGGGAGACCCAGTACTTC

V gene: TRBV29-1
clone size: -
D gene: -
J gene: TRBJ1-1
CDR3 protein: CSAPGTEAFF
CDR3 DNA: TGCAGCGCACCGGGAACTGAAGCTTTCTTT

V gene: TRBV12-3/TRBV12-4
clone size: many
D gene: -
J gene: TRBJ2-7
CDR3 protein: CASSRRGSSYEQYF
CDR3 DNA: TGTGCCAGCAGTAGACGGGGAAGCTCCTACGAGCAGTACTTC

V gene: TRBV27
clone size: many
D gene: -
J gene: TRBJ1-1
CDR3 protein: CASRYRAMNTEAFF
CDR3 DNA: TGTGCCAGCAGATACAGGGCCATGAACACTGAAGCTTTCTTT

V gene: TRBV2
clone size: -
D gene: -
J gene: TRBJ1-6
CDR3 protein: CASSEEQGRVSPLHF
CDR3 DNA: TGTGCCAGCAGTGAGGAACAGGGTAGGGTTTCACCCCTCCACTTT

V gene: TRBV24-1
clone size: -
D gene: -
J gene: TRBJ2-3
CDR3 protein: CATSDSRVADTQYF
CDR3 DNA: TGTGCCACCAGTGATTCCAGGGTAGCAGATACGCAGTATTTT

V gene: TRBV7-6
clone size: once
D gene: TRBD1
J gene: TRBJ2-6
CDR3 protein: CASSLVDRDRAGANVLTF
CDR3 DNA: TGTGCCAGCAGCTTAGTGGACAGGGATAGGGCTGGGGCCAACGTCCTGACTTTC

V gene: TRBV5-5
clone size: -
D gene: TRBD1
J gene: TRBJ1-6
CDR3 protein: CASSRQGQGDSPLHF
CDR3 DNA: TGTGCCAGCAGCCGCCAGGGACAGGGAGATTCACCCCTCCACTTT

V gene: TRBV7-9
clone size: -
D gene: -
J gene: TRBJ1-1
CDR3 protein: CASSLAGYTEAFF
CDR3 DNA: TGTGCCAGCAGCTTAGCAGGGTACACTGAAGCTTTCTTT

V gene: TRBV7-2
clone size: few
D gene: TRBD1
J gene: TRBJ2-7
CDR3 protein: CASGLTASGQGGYEQYF
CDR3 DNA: TGTGCCAGCGGCTTAACCGCCTCTGGACAGGGGGGCTACGAGCAGTACTTC

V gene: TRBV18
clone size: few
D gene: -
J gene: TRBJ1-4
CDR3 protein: CASSPLGQGEKLFF
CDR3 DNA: TGTGCCAGCTCACCACTCGGCCAGGGAGAAAAACTGTTTTTT

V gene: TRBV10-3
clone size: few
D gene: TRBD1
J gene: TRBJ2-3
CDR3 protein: CAISGGTGPDTQYF
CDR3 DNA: TGTGCCATCAGTGGGGGGACAGGGCCAGATACGCAGTATTTT